This T cell receptor beta chain was found in a study of shared clonotypes between healthy human individuals. General study findings and limits: The study's rarefaction showed incomplete sorted-subset sequencing despite large depth. Non-shared clonotypes showed lower generation probabilities than clonotypes common to all four donors.

CD8 memory was a combination that joined CD45RO+ cells with CCR7-negative CD45RA+ TemRA cells. Concerning this clone: Its antigen is currently unknown.

This CDR3 is built from 15 residues. Trimming stripped 0 bases from V and 4 bases from J, with 12 bases between. The germline gives CDR1 LNHDA, CDR2 SQIVND (reference sequence). Each subset's genomic DNA was shared equally among a number of immunoSEQ plates. Sequenced by immunoSEQ multiplex PCR; TCRdb stores in-frame clones only, minus some. The sample consists of approximately 640,000 clones, about nine tenths of them appearing once. The V gene is TRBV19, the J gene TRBJ2-5; D remains unclear. The material sequenced was memory CD8+ T cells from PBMCs. Subset in this sample: CD45RO+ cells pooled with CCR7-negative TemRA cells. The origin of this receptor is a man younger than 35 in good health. Some clones in this sample may be carry-over from other donors' samples. This CDR3 reads CASSIDTGVAETQYF. The CDR3 DNA reads TGTGCCAGTAGTATAGATACTGGCGTTGCAGAGACCCAGTACTTC.